This T cell receptor beta chain was captured in a study of T cell clonotyping in hematopoietic cell transplantation. Study-level findings and limits: Without cell sorting, CD4 versus CD8 contributions remain unresolved.

This clone was found once. The antigen remains unidentified. V trimming: 1 base; J trimming: 7 bases; junction bases outside the gene matches: 6. Germline CDR1 MNHNS, CDR2 SASEGT. The CDR3 is made up of 15 amino acids. Assay: immunoSEQ multiplex PCR; the TCRdb copy retains only in-frame clones and omits some. Here the sample spans about 38,000 clones, 95% being singletons. Time point: recipient sample about 28 days before transplant, after cytoreduction. The clonotype originates from a man between 40 and 49 years old with chronic myeloid leukemia. Some clones in this sample may be carry-over from other donors' samples. This chain links TRBV6-1 with TRBJ2-3, with TRBD2 identical over 9 bases. Sequencing used peripheral blood mononuclear cells, obtained before stem cell transplant. The DNA for the CDR3 is TGTGCCAGCAGTGAAGGAAGCGGGGGGCTAAATACGCAGTATTTT. This gives the protein CASSEGSGGLNTQYF.